The rows below give T cell receptor beta chains drawn from one sample of a study of OX40 agonist ivuxolimab in advanced cancers. The assay was immunoSEQ multiplex PCR, and TCRdb's table has in-frame clones only and misses some. The sample has under 40,000 clones; roughly 87% are singletons. This sample comprised CD4+ or CD8+ T cells sorted from blood, obtained in a trial of the OX40 agonist ivuxolimab. The receptors derive from an adult with an advanced solid tumor such as melanoma, head and neck, liver or kidney cancer. CDR3s include the opening cysteine and the closing phenylalanine or tryptophan. The D gene is left open where the match is weak. Size is omitted from some rows. Given values are once, few, many or a class for expanded clones.

D | J | V | size | CDR3 | DNA
TRBD1 | TRBJ1-2 | TRBV2 | - | CASSVSGTGGTYGYTF | TGTGCCAGCAGTGTCTCCGGGACAGGGGGGACTTATGGCTACACCTTC
- | TRBJ1-5 | TRBV7-9 | few | CASSQGRGGNQPQHF | TGTGCCAGCAGCCAGGGGAGGGGGGGCAATCAGCCCCAGCATTTT
- | TRBJ1-1 | TRBV12-5 | - | CASGLTGGAEAFF | TGTGCTAGTGGTTTGACGGGGGGCGCTGAAGCTTTCTTT
- | TRBJ2-3 | TRBV11-2 | - | CASSLDRSGYTQYF | TGTGCCAGCAGCTTAGATCGCAGCGGGTATACGCAGTATTTT
TRBD1 | TRBJ1-1 | TRBV19 | - | CASCPGQKNTEAFF | TGTGCCAGTTGTCCGGGACAGAAGAACACTGAAGCTTTCTTT
TRBD1 | TRBJ1-1 | TRBV18 | - | CASSLQGVRYTEAFF | TGTGCCAGCTCACTACAGGGGGTGAGGTACACTGAAGCTTTCTTT
- | TRBJ1-2 | TRBV28 | - | CASSGVGYTF | TGTGCCAGCAGTGGGGTTGGCTACACCTTC
- | TRBJ1-2 | TRBV5-4 | - | CASRRGGGDNYGYTF | TGTGCCAGCAGGAGGGGGGGAGGGGATAACTATGGCTACACCTTC
TRBD2 | TRBJ2-3 | TRBV5-1 | - | CASSTRPRTSGGTDTQYF | TGCGCCAGCAGCACAAGACCGCGGACTAGCGGGGGTACCGATACGCAGTATTTT
- | TRBJ1-1 | TRBV27 | - | CASSFKPGYTEAFF | TGTGCCAGCAGTTTCAAACCAGGGTACACTGAAGCTTTCTTT
- | TRBJ2-1 | TRBV27 | - | CASRSLTYNEQFF | TGTGCCAGCAGGTCACTGACCTACAATGAGCAGTTCTTC
- | TRBJ1-1 | TRBV11-1 | - | CASSLGRDTEAFF | TGTGCCAGCAGTCTCGGAAGGGACACTGAAGCTTTCTTT
- | TRBJ2-2 | TRBV7-9 | - | CASSFTRETGELFF | TGTGCCAGCAGCTTCACTAGGGAGACCGGGGAGCTGTTTTTT
- | TRBJ1-1 | TRBV2 | - | CASEGTRTEAFF | TGTGCCAGCGAAGGGACGCGGACTGAAGCTTTCTTT
- | TRBJ2-5 | TRBV5-1 | - | CASSLGSGQETQYF | TGCGCCAGCAGCTTGGGTTCTGGGCAAGAGACCCAGTACTTC
- | TRBJ1-5 | TRBV10-1 | - | CASRGGFRTDPNQPQHF | TGCGCCAGCAGGGGGGGATTTCGTACAGACCCTAATCAGCCCCAGCATTTT
TRBD1 | TRBJ1-5 | TRBV2 | - | CASSRTGGSQPQHF | TGTGCCAGCAGTCGGACAGGGGGAAGTCAGCCCCAGCATTTT
TRBD1 | TRBJ2-7 | TRBV6-1 | - | CASSEARDREDF | TGTGCCAGCAGTGAAGCGAGGGACAGGGAGGACTTC
- | TRBJ2-7 | TRBV6-1 | - | CASSEPGTPQFGQYF | TGTGCCAGCAGTGAACCGGGGACCCCCCAGTTCGGGCAGTACTTC
- | TRBJ1-5 | TRBV28 | - | CASSFSPPQRSGQPQHF | TGTGCCAGCAGTTTTTCCCCCCCCCAAAGGTCGGGTCAGCCCCAGCATTTT
TRBD1 | TRBJ1-6 | TRBV5-6 | - | CASSSYRYDRVVDNSPLHF | TGTGCCAGCAGCTCTTATCGGTATGACAGGGTGGTTGATAATTCACCCCTCCACTTT
- | TRBJ1-1 | TRBV6-5 | - | CASSYRGQRTEAFF | TGTGCCAGCAGTTACCGAGGGCAGCGGACTGAAGCTTTCTTT
- | TRBJ2-1 | TRBV10-3 | - | CAISESGDAYNEQFF | TGTGCCATCAGTGAGTCTGGGGATGCCTACAATGAGCAGTTCTTC
- | TRBJ2-7 | TRBV10-2 | - | CASGETVYEQYF | TGCGCCAGCGGGGAGACCGTCTACGAGCAGTACTTC
- | TRBJ2-1 | TRBV9 | - | CASSPTGTPTNEQFF | TGTGCCAGCAGCCCAACCGGGACTCCTACTAATGAGCAGTTCTTC
- | TRBJ2-3 | TRBV5-7 | once | CASSLMGYPDTQYF | TGTGCCAGCAGCTTGATGGGGTACCCAGATACGCAGTATTTT
TRBD2 | TRBJ2-1 | TRBV10-3 | - | CATATSGSDNEQFF | TGTGCCACCGCAACTAGCGGGTCAGACAATGAGCAGTTCTTC
- | TRBJ2-1 | TRBV10-3 | - | CAITVDRSYNEQFF | TGTGCCATCACCGTCGACAGATCCTACAATGAGCAGTTCTTC
TRBD2 | TRBJ2-5 | TRBV11-2 | - | CASSLGLAGEETQYF | TGTGCCAGCAGCTTGGGACTAGCGGGAGAGGAGACCCAGTACTTC
- | TRBJ2-7 | TRBV9 | - | CASSVSWGVSYEQYF | TGTGCCAGCAGCGTATCGTGGGGGGTGTCCTACGAGCAGTACTTC
- | TRBJ2-5 | TRBV6-5 | - | CASSSNPSGHQETQYF | TGTGCCAGCAGTTCGAACCCCTCAGGGCACCAAGAGACCCAGTACTTC
- | TRBJ1-2 | TRBV28 | - | CASSVSYNYGYTF | TGTGCCAGCAGCGTGTCTTATAACTATGGCTACACCTTC
TRBD1 | TRBJ1-1 | TRBV11-2 | - | CASSSSRGLGTEAFF | TGTGCCAGCAGCTCGTCCAGGGGGCTGGGCACTGAAGCTTTCTTT